This TCR beta chain was captured by sequencing in a study of control samples from healthy donors and cancer patients. TCRdb's copy holds only in-frame clones and misses some; the assay was immunoSEQ multiplex PCR. The sample lists around 140,000 clones; about 91% were seen once. With V trimmed by 3 bases and J by 3 bases, 3 bases remained unmatched. This CDR3 comprises 13 residues. Germline V gene lookup returns CDR1 SGDLS and CDR2 YYNGEE. This TCR was recovered from a man aged 25-45 years in good health. This sequence joins TRBV9 and TRBJ2-7; 7 bases align to TRBD1. The specimen sequenced was blood. This chain's CDR3 is CASSGDRVYEQYF. The CDR3 DNA follows: TGTGCCAGCAGCGGTGACAGGGTCTACGAGCAGTACTTC. The full variable domain, in which reference TRBV9 and TRBJ2-7 provide the parts outside the CDR3, is DSGVTQTPKHLITATGQRVTLRCSPRSGDLSVYWYQQSLDQGLQFLIQYYNGEERAKGNILERFSAQQFPDLHSELNLSSLELGDSALYFCASSGDRVYEQYFGPGTRLTVT.